The next 3 T cell receptor beta chains were all read from a single sample in a study of radiotherapy plus CTLA-4 blockade in lung cancer listed by TCRdb under 2018. To prepare the library, the immunoSEQ multiplex PCR assay was applied. As stored in TCRdb, this immuneACCESS dataset retains in-frame rearrangements with V and J assigned. A fraction of the clones does not appear; measured against another copy, unresolved V genes explain less than half of the discrepancy, and the remainder lacks a known reason. Across this sample there are fewer than 65,000 clones, with almost 85% seen only once. The ten top clones hold 6% to 7% of the sample. The specimen comprised peripheral blood, sampled from a patient treated with radiotherapy plus ipilimumab. The receptors were gathered from a human donor with non-small cell lung cancer whose response to radiotherapy plus ipilimumab could not be evaluated.

The chain carries TRBV18 and TRBJ2-3, with D unresolved. Trimming left V 0 bases short and J 6 bases short, with 19 bases between. The CDR3 loop spans 17 amino acids. Germline V gene data show CDR1 as KGHSH and CDR2 as LQKENI. The CDR3, as DNA: TGTGCCAGCTCACCACCGGGCCTCACGGCTTCGACCGATACGCAGTATTTT. Encoded protein: CASSPPGLTASTDTQYF.

The chain employs TRBV19 and TRBJ1-2; TRBD1 agrees at 8 bases. This CDR3 has 17 residues. With V trimmed by 3 bases and J by 5 bases, 14 bases remained unmatched. Germline loops: CDR1 LNHDA, CDR2 SQIVND (reference sequence). CDR3 in amino acids: CASSISSGGTDSYGYTF. CDR3 in DNA: TGTGCCAGTAGTATTTCCTCAGGGGGCACAGACTCTTATGGCTACACCTTC.

The V call is TRBV2, the J call TRBJ2-7, with 9 positions matching TRBD1. CDR3 length: 13 residues. With 7 bases clipped from V and 5 bases from J, the junction kept 6 bases outside the gene matches. Germline V gives CDR1 SNHLY, CDR2 FYNNEI. CDR3 DNA: TGTGCCAGCACGGGGGACAGGGCTGACGAGCAGTACTTC. As protein: CASTGDRADEQYF.